Listed below are T cell receptor beta chains from one sample, sequenced in a study of control samples from healthy donors and cancer patients. The assay was immunoSEQ multiplex PCR, and TCRdb's table has in-frame clones only and misses some. The top ten clones hold 7.1% of a sample with 130,000 or so clones, less than 95% of them seen once. The sample consisted of blood. The receptor set was obtained from a man between 18 and 35 years old in good health. The CDR3 runs from the conserved cysteine through the conserved F or W. Fields, in order: J gene, V gene, clone size, D gene, CDR3 DNA, CDR3 protein. D genes are given only for firm matches. Clone size is stated in some rows and not others, as once, few, many or a class when expanded.

j_gene: TRBJ1-1; v_gene: TRBV19; abundance: -; d_gene: -; CDR3nt: TGTGCCAGTTCATCTCGGGGAGGTTCGAACACTGAAGCTTTCTTT; CDR3aa: CASSSRGGSNTEAFF
j_gene: TRBJ2-5; v_gene: TRBV4-2; abundance: -; d_gene: TRBD1; CDR3nt: TGTGCCAGCAGCCAAGATCCCCCGGGACAGGGGGCCCAAGAGACCCAGTACTTC; CDR3aa: CASSQDPPGQGAQETQYF
j_gene: TRBJ1-1; v_gene: TRBV28; abundance: -; d_gene: TRBD1; CDR3nt: TGTGCCAGCAGTTCTGACAGGGGGTACACTGAAGCTTTCTTT; CDR3aa: CASSSDRGYTEAFF
j_gene: TRBJ2-7; v_gene: TRBV27; abundance: -; d_gene: TRBD1; CDR3nt: TGTGCCAGCAGTCCCCGGACAGGTTACGAGCAGTACTTC; CDR3aa: CASSPRTGYEQYF
j_gene: TRBJ1-1; v_gene: TRBV18; abundance: -; d_gene: -; CDR3nt: TGTGCCAGCTCACCGGCCCCCCGGGGTACTGAAGCTTTCTTT; CDR3aa: CASSPAPRGTEAFF
j_gene: TRBJ2-7; v_gene: TRBV7-9; abundance: -; d_gene: TRBD1; CDR3nt: TGTGCCAGCAGCTTGGACAGGAGAGACGAGCAGTACTTC; CDR3aa: CASSLDRRDEQYF
j_gene: TRBJ1-5; v_gene: TRBV19; abundance: -; d_gene: TRBD1; CDR3nt: TGTGCCAGTAGTACCAAGACTACAGGGGGCGGCCCCCAGCATTTT; CDR3aa: CASSTKTTGGGPQHF
j_gene: TRBJ1-2; v_gene: TRBV7-2; abundance: once; d_gene: -; CDR3nt: TGTGCCAGCAGCTTAGAAGGCGGATTGGATGGCTACACCTTC; CDR3aa: CASSLEGGLDGYTF
j_gene: TRBJ2-7; v_gene: TRBV19; abundance: -; d_gene: TRBD1; CDR3nt: TGTGCCAGTAGTATTGCGCGGACAGGGAATTACGAGCAGTACTTC; CDR3aa: CASSIARTGNYEQYF
j_gene: TRBJ2-2; v_gene: TRBV18; abundance: -; d_gene: TRBD2; CDR3nt: TGTGCCAGCTCACCATCCGGGACTACCTACGGGGAGCTGTTTTTT; CDR3aa: CASSPSGTTYGELFF
j_gene: TRBJ2-7; v_gene: TRBV10-3; abundance: -; d_gene: TRBD1; CDR3nt: TGTGCCATCAGTGCCCGGGACAGTCCCTACGAGCAGTACTTC; CDR3aa: CAISARDSPYEQYF
j_gene: TRBJ2-5; v_gene: TRBV27; abundance: -; d_gene: -; CDR3nt: TGTGCCAGCAGTTTATTAGGACACGAGGGGAGTGAGACCCAGTACTTC; CDR3aa: CASSLLGHEGSETQYF
j_gene: TRBJ2-1; v_gene: TRBV5-1; abundance: -; d_gene: -; CDR3nt: TGCGCCAGCAGCGCCCGACTAGATTTCGATGAGCAGTTCTTC; CDR3aa: CASSARLDFDEQFF
j_gene: TRBJ2-7; v_gene: TRBV5-1; abundance: -; d_gene: -; CDR3nt: TGCGCCAGCAAAGGGGGGGAAACCTACGAGCAGTACTTC; CDR3aa: CASKGGETYEQYF
j_gene: TRBJ2-1; v_gene: TRBV7-3; abundance: -; d_gene: TRBD2; CDR3nt: TGTGCCAGCAGCTTAACGCCTAGCGGGGGCTACAATGAGCAGTTCTTC; CDR3aa: CASSLTPSGGYNEQFF
j_gene: TRBJ2-7; v_gene: TRBV6-2/TRBV6-3; abundance: -; d_gene: -; CDR3nt: TGTGCCAGCAGTTACAGGGAGGGACATCTTTTCGAGCAGTACTTC; CDR3aa: CASSYREGHLFEQYF
j_gene: TRBJ1-1; v_gene: TRBV3-1/TRBV3-2; abundance: -; d_gene: -; CDR3nt: TGTGCCAGCAGCCCAAGTGGTAATACTGAAGCTTTCTTT; CDR3aa: CASSPSGNTEAFF
j_gene: TRBJ2-6; v_gene: TRBV6-1; abundance: once; d_gene: -; CDR3nt: TGTGCCAGCAGTGAGGGGGGTGGGGCCAACGTCCTGACTTTC; CDR3aa: CASSEGGGANVLTF
j_gene: TRBJ1-4; v_gene: TRBV20-1; abundance: -; d_gene: TRBD1; CDR3nt: TGCAGTGCTAGTGACAGGGACGGGACTAATGAAAAACTGTTTTTT; CDR3aa: CSASDRDGTNEKLFF
j_gene: TRBJ2-1; v_gene: TRBV19; abundance: once; d_gene: -; CDR3nt: TGTGCCAGTAGTAGGGGCTTCCAATCCTACAATGAGCAGTTCTTC; CDR3aa: CASSRGFQSYNEQFF
j_gene: TRBJ1-6; v_gene: TRBV19; abundance: -; d_gene: -; CDR3nt: TGTGCCAGTAGCCGAGGGTTCATCAATTCACCCCTCCACTTT; CDR3aa: CASSRGFINSPLHF
j_gene: TRBJ1-3; v_gene: TRBV18; abundance: -; d_gene: TRBD1; CDR3nt: TGTGCCAGCTCACCAGACAGGGGGAGCTCTGGAAACACCATATATTTT; CDR3aa: CASSPDRGSSGNTIYF
j_gene: TRBJ1-3; v_gene: TRBV27; abundance: -; d_gene: -; CDR3nt: TGTGCCAGCAGTTTCAGGGCTGGAAACACCATATATTTT; CDR3aa: CASSFRAGNTIYF
j_gene: TRBJ2-7; v_gene: TRBV14; abundance: -; d_gene: -; CDR3nt: TGTGCCAGCAGCCAAGATGAGTACTACGAGCAGTACTTC; CDR3aa: CASSQDEYYEQYF
j_gene: TRBJ1-1; v_gene: TRBV6-5; abundance: -; d_gene: -; CDR3nt: TGTGCCAGCATAGGGGAAGCACGAGCGGAAGCTTTCTTT; CDR3aa: CASIGEARAEAFF
j_gene: TRBJ1-5; v_gene: TRBV12-3/TRBV12-4; abundance: -; d_gene: -; CDR3nt: TGTGCCAGCAGTTTTGAGAGCAATCAGCCCCAGCATTTT; CDR3aa: CASSFESNQPQHF
j_gene: TRBJ2-7; v_gene: TRBV15; abundance: -; d_gene: TRBD1; CDR3nt: TGTGCCACCAGCAGAGATTGGGGGACAGCCTTCGAGCAGTACTTC; CDR3aa: CATSRDWGTAFEQYF
j_gene: TRBJ1-2; v_gene: TRBV19; abundance: -; d_gene: -; CDR3nt: TGTGCCAGTAGTTCGAGCCAAAATGGCTATGGCTACACCTTC; CDR3aa: CASSSSQNGYGYTF
j_gene: TRBJ1-2; v_gene: TRBV6-5; abundance: -; d_gene: TRBD1; CDR3nt: TGTGCCAGCAGTTACAACCCTAAGACAGGGGGCGGCTACACCTTC; CDR3aa: CASSYNPKTGGGYTF
j_gene: TRBJ1-2; v_gene: TRBV7-9; abundance: once; d_gene: TRBD1; CDR3nt: TGTGCCAGCAGCTTGGCCGGGACAGGGACCTATGGCTACACCTTC; CDR3aa: CASSLAGTGTYGYTF
j_gene: TRBJ1-1; v_gene: TRBV5-6; abundance: -; d_gene: -; CDR3nt: TGTGCCAGCAGCGTCCGACCCTTGAACACTGAAGCTTTCTTT; CDR3aa: CASSVRPLNTEAFF
j_gene: TRBJ2-1; v_gene: TRBV7-2; abundance: -; d_gene: -; CDR3nt: TGTGCCAGCAGCTCCCCGGGGGAGGCCTTCAATGAGCAGTTCTTC; CDR3aa: CASSSPGEAFNEQFF
j_gene: TRBJ1-1; v_gene: TRBV6-5; abundance: -; d_gene: -; CDR3nt: TGTGCCAGCAGCCCCCGGGACATAAGCTCTGAAGCTTTCTTT; CDR3aa: CASSPRDISSEAFF
j_gene: TRBJ2-2; v_gene: TRBV6-5; abundance: few; d_gene: TRBD1; CDR3nt: TGTGCCAGCAGTTACTACAGGGGGAAGAACACCGGGGAGCTGTTTTTT; CDR3aa: CASSYYRGKNTGELFF
j_gene: TRBJ1-6; v_gene: TRBV25-1; abundance: -; d_gene: TRBD1; CDR3nt: TGTGCCAGCAGTCAGACAGGGGGCTTGAAGAATAATTCACCCCTCCACTTT; CDR3aa: CASSQTGGLKNNSPLHF
j_gene: TRBJ1-1; v_gene: TRBV12-3/TRBV12-4; abundance: -; d_gene: -; CDR3nt: TGTGCCAGCAGCTATACAGCGAACACTGAAGCTTTCTTT; CDR3aa: CASSYTANTEAFF
j_gene: TRBJ2-5; v_gene: TRBV25-1; abundance: -; d_gene: -; CDR3nt: TGTGCCAGCATCCCGCCTAGCGTCACTGGGTACCAAGAGACCCAGTACTTC; CDR3aa: CASIPPSVTGYQETQYF
j_gene: TRBJ2-1; v_gene: TRBV11-2; abundance: -; d_gene: TRBD2; CDR3nt: TGTGCCAGCAGCTCCAGAGCGGTGGGAGGGGCATTTGAGCAGTTCTTC; CDR3aa: CASSSRAVGGAFEQFF
j_gene: TRBJ2-6; v_gene: TRBV19; abundance: -; d_gene: -; CDR3nt: TGTGCCACAGAGGGGTTCTATGGGGCCAACGTCCTGACTTTC; CDR3aa: CATEGFYGANVLTF
j_gene: TRBJ2-1; v_gene: TRBV25-1; abundance: -; d_gene: TRBD2; CDR3nt: TGTGCCAGCAGTGTGTTGGGGACTAGTTCTGAGCAGTTCTTC; CDR3aa: CASSVLGTSSEQFF
j_gene: TRBJ2-1; v_gene: TRBV9; abundance: -; d_gene: -; CDR3nt: TGTGCCAGCAGCGCCTCCGGGCAGTACAATGAGCAGTTCTTC; CDR3aa: CASSASGQYNEQFF
j_gene: TRBJ1-1; v_gene: TRBV7-8; abundance: -; d_gene: -; CDR3nt: TGTGCCAGCAGCTTAGTCGAGGGTATAGGGGAAGCTTTCTTT; CDR3aa: CASSLVEGIGEAFF